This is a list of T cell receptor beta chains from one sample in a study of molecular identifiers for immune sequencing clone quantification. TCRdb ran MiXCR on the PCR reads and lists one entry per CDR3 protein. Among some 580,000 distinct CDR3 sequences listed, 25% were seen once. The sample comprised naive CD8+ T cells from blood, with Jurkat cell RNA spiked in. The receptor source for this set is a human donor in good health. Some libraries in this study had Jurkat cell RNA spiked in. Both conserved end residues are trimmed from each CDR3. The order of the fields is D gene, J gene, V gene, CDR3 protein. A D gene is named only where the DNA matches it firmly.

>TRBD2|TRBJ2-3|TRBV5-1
ASRSRGVTAATQY
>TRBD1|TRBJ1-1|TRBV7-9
ASSYPGQKNTEAF
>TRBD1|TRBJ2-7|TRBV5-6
ASSLAGTGYDSYEQY
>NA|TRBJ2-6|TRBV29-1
SVTQTRNSGANVLT
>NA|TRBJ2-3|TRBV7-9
ASSSITSYGADTQY
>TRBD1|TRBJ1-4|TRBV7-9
ASSLAQGEDEKLF
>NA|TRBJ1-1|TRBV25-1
ASSERLNTEAF
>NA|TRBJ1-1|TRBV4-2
ASSLNREGTEAF
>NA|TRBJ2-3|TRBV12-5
ASGPGTGGSTDTQY
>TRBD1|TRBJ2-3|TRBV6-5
ASNFRGRGTDTQY
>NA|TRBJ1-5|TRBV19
ASTAGSNQPQH
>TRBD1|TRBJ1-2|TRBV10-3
AISEPSRGANYGYT
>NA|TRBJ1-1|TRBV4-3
ASSQGTVNTEAF
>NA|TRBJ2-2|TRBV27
AQRYRGLF
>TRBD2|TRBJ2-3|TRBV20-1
SARDPGTSGRPGIDTQY
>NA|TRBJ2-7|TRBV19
ASSMLSRIAYEQY
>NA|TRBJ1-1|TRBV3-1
ASSRASLGYTEAF
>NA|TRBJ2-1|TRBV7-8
ASNFWDDSFNEQF
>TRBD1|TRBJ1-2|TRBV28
ASSVQGAGSYGYT
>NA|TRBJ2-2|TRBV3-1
ASSHHLQQGRVLF
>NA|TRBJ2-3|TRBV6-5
ASSYRTPSRSDTQY
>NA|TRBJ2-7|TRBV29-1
SVEGEGRDYEQY
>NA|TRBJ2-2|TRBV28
ASSLGGVTGELF
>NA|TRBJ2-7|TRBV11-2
ASSLEVIDYEQY
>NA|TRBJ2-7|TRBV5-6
ASSSDWRLY
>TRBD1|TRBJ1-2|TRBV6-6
ASSYSLKAGQGALGYT
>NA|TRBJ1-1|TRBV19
ASSMGEAF
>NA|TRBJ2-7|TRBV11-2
ASSPDGSYKQY